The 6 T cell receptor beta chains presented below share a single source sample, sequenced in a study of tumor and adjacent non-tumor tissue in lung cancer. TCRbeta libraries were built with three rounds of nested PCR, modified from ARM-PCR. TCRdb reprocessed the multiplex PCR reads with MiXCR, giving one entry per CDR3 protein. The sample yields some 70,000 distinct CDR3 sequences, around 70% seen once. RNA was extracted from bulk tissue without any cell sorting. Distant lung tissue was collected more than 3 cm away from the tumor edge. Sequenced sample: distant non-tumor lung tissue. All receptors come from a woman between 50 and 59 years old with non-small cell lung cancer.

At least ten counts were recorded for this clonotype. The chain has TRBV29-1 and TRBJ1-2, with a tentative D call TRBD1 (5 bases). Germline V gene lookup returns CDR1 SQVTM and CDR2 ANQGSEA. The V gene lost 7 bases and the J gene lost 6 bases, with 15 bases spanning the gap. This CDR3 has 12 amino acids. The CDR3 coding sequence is TGCAGCGCTACCGGAGGGGCCCATGGCTACACCTTC. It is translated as CSATGGAHGYTF.

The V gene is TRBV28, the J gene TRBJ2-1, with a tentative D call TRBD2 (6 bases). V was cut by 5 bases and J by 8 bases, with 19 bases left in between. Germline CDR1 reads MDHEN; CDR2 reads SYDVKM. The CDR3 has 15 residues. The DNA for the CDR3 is TGTGCCAGCAGTCTTGCGGGACGGAAAGGCTATGAGCAGTTCTTC. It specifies CASSLAGRKGYEQFF. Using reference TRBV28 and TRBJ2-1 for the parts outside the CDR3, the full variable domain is DVKVTQSSRYLVKRTGEKVFLECVQDMDHENMFWYRQDPGLGLRLIYFSYDVKMKEKGDIPEGYSVSREKKERFSLILESASTNQTSMYLCASSLAGRKGYEQFFGPGTRLTVL.

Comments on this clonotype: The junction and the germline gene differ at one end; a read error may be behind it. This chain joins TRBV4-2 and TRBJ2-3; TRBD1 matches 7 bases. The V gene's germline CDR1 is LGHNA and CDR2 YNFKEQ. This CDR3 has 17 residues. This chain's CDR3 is CVSSPLSGTDITGTQYF. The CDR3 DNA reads TGTGTCAGCAGCCCACTTTCCGGGACAGACATAACAGGTACGCAGTATTTT.

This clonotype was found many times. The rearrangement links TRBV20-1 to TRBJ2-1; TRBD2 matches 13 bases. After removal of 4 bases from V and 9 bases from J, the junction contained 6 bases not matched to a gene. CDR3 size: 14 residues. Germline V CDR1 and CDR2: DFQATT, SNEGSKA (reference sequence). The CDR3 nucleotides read TGCAGTGCTATACTAGCGGGAGGGCCTGGTGAGCAGTTCTTC. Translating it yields CSAILAGGPGEQFF.

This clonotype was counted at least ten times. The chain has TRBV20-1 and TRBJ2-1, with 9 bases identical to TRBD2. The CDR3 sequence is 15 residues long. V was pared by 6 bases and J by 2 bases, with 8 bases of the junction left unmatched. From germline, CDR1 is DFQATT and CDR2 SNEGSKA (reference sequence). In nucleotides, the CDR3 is TGCAGTGCGAGTGTAGCGGGAGTAACCTACAATGAGCAGTTCTTC. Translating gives CSASVAGVTYNEQFF.

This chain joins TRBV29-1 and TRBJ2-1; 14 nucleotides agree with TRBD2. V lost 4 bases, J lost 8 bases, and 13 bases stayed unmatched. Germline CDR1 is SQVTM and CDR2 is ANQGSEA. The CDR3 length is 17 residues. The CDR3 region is CSVGGIGTSGSGDEQFF. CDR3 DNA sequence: TGCAGCGTTGGAGGAATCGGGACTAGCGGGAGCGGTGATGAGCAGTTCTTC.